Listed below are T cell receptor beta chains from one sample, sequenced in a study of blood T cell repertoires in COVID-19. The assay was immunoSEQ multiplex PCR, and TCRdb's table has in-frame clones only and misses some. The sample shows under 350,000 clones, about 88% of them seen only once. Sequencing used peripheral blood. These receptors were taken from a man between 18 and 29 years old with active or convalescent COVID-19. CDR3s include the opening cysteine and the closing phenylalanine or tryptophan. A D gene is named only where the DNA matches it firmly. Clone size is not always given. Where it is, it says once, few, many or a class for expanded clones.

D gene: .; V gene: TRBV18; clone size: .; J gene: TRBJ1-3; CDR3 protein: CASSLIPEDGLSGNTIYF; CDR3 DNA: TGTGCCAGCTCTCTTATCCCCGAGGATGGCCTAAGTGGAAACACCATATATTTT
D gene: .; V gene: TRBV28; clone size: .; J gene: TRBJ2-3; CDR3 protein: CASSIPGDVADTQYF; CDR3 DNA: TGTGCCAGCAGCATCCCGGGGGACGTCGCAGATACGCAGTATTTT
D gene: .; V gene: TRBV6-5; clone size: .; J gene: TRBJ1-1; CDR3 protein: CASREGLEAFF; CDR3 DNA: TGTGCCAGCAGGGAGGGGCTAGAAGCTTTCTTT
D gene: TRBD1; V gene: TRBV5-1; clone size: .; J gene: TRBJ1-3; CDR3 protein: CASSPRQGNSGNTIYF; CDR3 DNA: TGCGCCAGCAGCCCCAGACAGGGAAACTCTGGAAACACCATATATTTT
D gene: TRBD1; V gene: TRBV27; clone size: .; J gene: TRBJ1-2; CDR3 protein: CASSHRDSYGYTF; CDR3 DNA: TGTGCCAGCAGTCACCGGGACAGCTATGGCTACACCTTC
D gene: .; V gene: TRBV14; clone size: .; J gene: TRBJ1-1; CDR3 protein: CASSQWSPPGGRAFF; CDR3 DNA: TGTGCCAGCAGCCAATGGTCCCCTCCTGGAGGGCGGGCTTTCTTT
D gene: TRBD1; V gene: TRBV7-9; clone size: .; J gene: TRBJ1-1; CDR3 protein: CASSFQGAGETEAFF; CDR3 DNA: TGTGCCAGCAGCTTCCAGGGGGCGGGGGAGACTGAAGCTTTCTTT
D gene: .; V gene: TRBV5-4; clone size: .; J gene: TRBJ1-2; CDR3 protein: CASSLNQGTLYGYTF; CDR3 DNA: TGTGCCAGCAGCTTGAATCAGGGAACCCTCTATGGCTACACCTTC
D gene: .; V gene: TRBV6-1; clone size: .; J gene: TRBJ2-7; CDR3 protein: CASSEFGSLWIFREQYF; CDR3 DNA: TGTGCCAGCAGTGAATTCGGGAGTTTATGGATTTTTAGGGAGCAGTACTTC
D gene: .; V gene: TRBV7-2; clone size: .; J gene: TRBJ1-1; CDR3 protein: CASSFDTDTEAFF; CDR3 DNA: TGTGCCAGCAGCTTCGACACGGACACTGAAGCTTTCTTT
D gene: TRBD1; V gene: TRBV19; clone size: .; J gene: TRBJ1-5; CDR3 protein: CASSNQGQGDQPQHF; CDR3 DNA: TGTGCCAGTAGTAATCAAGGACAGGGGGACCAGCCCCAGCATTTT
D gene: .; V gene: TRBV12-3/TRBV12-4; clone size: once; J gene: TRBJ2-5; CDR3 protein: CASTADSQETQYF; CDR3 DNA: TGTGCCAGCACCGCAGACAGCCAAGAGACCCAGTACTTC
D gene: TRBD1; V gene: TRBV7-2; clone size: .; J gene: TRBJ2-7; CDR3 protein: CASSLPTGEGAYEQYF; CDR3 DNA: TGTGCCAGCAGCTTACCCACAGGGGAAGGCGCCTACGAGCAGTACTTC
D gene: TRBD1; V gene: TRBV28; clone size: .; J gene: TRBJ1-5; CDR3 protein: CASSSRDRGGNQPQHF; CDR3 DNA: TGTGCCAGCAGTTCCCGGGACAGGGGTGGCAATCAGCCCCAGCATTTT